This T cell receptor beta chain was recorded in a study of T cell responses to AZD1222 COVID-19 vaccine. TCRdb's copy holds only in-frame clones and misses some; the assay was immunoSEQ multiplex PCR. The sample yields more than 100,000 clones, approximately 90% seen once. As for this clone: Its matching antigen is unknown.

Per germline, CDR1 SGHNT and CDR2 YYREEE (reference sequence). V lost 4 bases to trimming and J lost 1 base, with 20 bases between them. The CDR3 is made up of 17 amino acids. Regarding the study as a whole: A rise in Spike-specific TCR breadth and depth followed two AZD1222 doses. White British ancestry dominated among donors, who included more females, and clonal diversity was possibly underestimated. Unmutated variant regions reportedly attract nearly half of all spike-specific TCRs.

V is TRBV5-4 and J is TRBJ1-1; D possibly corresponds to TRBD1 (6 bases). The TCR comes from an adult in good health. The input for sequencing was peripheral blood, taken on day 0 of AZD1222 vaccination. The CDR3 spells CASSPGGGQNTNTEAFF. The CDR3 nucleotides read TGTGCCAGCAGCCCCGGAGGGGGGCAGAATACGAACACTGAAGCTTTCTTT.